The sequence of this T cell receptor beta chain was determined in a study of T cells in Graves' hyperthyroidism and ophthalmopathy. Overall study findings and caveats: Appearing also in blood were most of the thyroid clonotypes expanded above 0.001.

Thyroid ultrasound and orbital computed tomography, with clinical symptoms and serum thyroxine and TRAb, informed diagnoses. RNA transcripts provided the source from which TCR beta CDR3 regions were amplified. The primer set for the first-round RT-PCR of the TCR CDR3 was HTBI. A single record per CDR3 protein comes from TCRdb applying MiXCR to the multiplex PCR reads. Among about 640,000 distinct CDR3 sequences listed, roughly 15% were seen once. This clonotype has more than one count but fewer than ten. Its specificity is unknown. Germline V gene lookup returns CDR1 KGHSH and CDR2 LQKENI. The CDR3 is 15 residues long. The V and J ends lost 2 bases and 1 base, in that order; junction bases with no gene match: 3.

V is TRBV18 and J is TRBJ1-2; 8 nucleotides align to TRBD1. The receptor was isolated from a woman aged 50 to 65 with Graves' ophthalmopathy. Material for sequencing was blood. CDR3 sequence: CASSPGTGLNYGYTF. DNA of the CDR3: TGTGCCAGCTCACCAGGGACAGGACTTAACTATGGCTACACCTTC. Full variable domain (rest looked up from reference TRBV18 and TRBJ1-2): NAGVMQNPRHLVRRRGQEARLRCSPMKGHSHVYWYRQLPEEGLKFMVYLQKENIIDESGMPKERFSAEFPKEGPSILRIQQVVRGDSAAYFCASSPGTGLNYGYTFGSGTRLTVV.